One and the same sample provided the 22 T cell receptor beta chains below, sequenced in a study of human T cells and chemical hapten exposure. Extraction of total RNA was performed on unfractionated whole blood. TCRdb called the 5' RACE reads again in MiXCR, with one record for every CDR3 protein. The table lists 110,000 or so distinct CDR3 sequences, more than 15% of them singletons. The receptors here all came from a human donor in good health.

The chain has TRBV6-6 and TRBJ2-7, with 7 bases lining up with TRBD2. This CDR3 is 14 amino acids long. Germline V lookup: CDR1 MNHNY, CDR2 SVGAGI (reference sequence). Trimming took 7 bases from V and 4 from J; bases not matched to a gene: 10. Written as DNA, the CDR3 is TGTGCCAGCAAAGGACTAGTCGGTCTTTACGAGCAGTACTTC. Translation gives CASKGLVGLYEQYF.

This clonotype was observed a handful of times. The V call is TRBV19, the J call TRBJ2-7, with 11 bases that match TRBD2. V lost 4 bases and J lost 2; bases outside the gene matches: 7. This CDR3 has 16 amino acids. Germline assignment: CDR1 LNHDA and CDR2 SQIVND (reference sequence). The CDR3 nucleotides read TGTGCCAGTAGTAGGGCACTAGCGGGAGAAGCCTACGAGCAGTACTTC. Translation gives CASSRALAGEAYEQYF.

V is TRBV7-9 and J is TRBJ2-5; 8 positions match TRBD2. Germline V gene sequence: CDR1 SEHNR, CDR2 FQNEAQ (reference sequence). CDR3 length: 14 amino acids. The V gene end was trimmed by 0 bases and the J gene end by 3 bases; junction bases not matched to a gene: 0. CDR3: CASSLASGKETQYF. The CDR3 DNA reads TGTGCCAGCAGCTTAGCTAGCGGGAAAGAGACCCAGTACTTC.

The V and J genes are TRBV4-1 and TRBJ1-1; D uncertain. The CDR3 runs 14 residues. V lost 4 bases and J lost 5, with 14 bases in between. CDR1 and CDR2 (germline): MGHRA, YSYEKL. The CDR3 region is CASSPGAGLTEAFF. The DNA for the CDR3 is TGCGCCAGCAGCCCAGGTGCTGGGTTGACTGAAGCTTTCTTT.

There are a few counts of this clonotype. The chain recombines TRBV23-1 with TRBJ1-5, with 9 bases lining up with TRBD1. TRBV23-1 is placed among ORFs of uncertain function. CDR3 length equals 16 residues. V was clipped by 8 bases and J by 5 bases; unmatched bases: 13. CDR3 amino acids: CASVTATGGYHQPQHF. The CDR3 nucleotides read TGCGCCAGCGTAACTGCGACAGGGGGGTATCATCAGCCCCAGCATTTT.

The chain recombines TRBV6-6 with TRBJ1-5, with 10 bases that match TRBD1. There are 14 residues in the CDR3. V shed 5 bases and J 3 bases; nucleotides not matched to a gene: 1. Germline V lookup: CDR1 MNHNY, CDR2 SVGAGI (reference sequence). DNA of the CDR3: TGTGCCAGCAGTGGACAGGGGGACAATCAGCCCCAGCATTTT. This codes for CASSGQGDNQPQHF.

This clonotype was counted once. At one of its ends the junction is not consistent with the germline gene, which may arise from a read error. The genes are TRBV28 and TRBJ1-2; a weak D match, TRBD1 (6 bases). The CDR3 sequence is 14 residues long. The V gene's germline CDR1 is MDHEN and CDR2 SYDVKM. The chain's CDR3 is CASSLDRRGYGDTF. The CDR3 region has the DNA TGTGCCAGCAGCCTTGACAGGCGGGGCTATGGCGACACCTTC.

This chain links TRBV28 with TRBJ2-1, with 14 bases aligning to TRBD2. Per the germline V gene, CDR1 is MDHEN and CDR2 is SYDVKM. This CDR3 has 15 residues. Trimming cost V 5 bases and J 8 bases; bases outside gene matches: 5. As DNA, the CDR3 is TGTGCCAGCAGTAGGACTAGCGGGAGGACATATGAGCAGTTCTTC. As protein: CASSRTSGRTYEQFF. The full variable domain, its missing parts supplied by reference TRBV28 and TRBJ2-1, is DVKVTQSSRYLVKRTGEKVFLECVQDMDHENMFWYRQDPGLGLRLIYFSYDVKMKEKGDIPEGYSVSREKKERFSLILESASTNQTSMYLCASSRTSGRTYEQFFGPGTRLTVL.

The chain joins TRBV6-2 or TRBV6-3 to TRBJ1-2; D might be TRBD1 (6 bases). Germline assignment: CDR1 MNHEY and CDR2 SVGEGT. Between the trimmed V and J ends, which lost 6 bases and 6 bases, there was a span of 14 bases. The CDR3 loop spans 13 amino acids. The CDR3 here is CASRRTVGNGYTF. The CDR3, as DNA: TGTGCCAGCAGGAGGACAGTGGGTAATGGCTACACCTTC.

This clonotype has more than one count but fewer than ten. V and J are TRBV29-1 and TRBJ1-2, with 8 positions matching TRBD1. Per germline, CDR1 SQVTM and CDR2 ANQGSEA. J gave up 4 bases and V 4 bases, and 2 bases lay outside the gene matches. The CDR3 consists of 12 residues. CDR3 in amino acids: CSVGQGTYGYTF. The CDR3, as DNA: TGCAGCGTTGGACAGGGGACCTATGGCTACACCTTC.

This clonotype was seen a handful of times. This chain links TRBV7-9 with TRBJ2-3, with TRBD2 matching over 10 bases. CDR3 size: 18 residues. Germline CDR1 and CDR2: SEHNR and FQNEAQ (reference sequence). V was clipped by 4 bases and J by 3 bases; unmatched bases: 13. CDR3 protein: CASSSLRGGLASTDTQYF. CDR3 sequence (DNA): TGTGCCAGCAGCTCCCTACGCGGGGGACTAGCGAGTACAGATACGCAGTATTTT.

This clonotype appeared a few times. The CDR3 DNA reads as TGTGCCAGCAGTCCCCGGGACCGCGGGGGCCCGAACACTGAAGCTTTCTTT. Translated: CASSPRDRGGPNTEAFF. The J gene is TRBJ1-1, the V gene TRBV27; tentatively, D is TRBD1 (6 bases). V shed 5 bases and J shed 1 base, with 20 bases lying between them. CDR1 and CDR2 from the germline V gene are MNHEY and SMNVEV (reference sequence). The CDR3 is made up of 17 amino acids.

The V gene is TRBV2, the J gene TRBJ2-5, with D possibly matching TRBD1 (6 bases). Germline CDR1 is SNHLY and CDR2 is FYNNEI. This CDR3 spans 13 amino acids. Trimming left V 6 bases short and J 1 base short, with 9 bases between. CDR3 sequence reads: CASRDRLQETQYF. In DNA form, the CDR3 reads TGTGCCAGCAGAGACAGGCTCCAAGAGACCCAGTACTTC.

In DNA, the CDR3 is TGTGCCGGTCAGAGCTCCTATAATTCACCCCTCCACTTT. This gives the protein CAGQSSYNSPLHF. This chain connects TRBV15 to TRBJ1-6; D call uncertain. Germline CDR1 and CDR2: LNHNV and YYDKDF (reference sequence). CDR3 length: 13 amino acids. Trimming took off 11 bases at V and 0 bases at J, with 8 bases between the two ends.

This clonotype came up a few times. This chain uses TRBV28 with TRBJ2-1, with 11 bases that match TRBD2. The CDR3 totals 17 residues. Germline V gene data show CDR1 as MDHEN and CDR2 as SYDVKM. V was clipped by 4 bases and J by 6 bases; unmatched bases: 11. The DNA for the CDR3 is TGTGCCAGCAGTTCACATACCGGGCTAGCGGGAGGCAATGAGCAGTTCTTC. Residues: CASSSHTGLAGGNEQFF. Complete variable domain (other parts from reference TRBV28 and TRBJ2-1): DVKVTQSSRYLVKRTGEKVFLECVQDMDHENMFWYRQDPGLGLRLIYFSYDVKMKEKGDIPEGYSVSREKKERFSLILESASTNQTSMYLCASSSHTGLAGGNEQFFGPGTRLTVL.

The CDR3 loop is CASTTGGLGYTF. The CDR3 DNA sequence: TGTGCCAGCACCACAGGGGGCCTTGGCTACACCTTC. V is TRBV28 and J is TRBJ1-2; 9 bases map to TRBD1. V was clipped by 7 bases and J by 7 bases; unmatched bases: 4. Germline CDR1 MDHEN, CDR2 SYDVKM. The CDR3 spans 12 residues.

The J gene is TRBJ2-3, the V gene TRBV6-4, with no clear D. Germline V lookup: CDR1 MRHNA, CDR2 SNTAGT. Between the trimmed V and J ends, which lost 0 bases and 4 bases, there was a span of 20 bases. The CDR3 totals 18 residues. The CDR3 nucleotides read TGTGCCAGCAGTGACTCGAAGGCGCACTCCCACCACCCAGATACGCAGTATTTT. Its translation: CASSDSKAHSHHPDTQYF.

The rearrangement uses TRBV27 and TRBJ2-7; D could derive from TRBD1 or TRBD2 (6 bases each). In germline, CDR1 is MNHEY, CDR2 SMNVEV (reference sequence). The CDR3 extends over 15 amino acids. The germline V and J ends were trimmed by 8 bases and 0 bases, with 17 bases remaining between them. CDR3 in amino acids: CASRRGQSHSYEQYF. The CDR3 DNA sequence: TGTGCCAGCCGCCGGGGGCAGTCCCACTCCTACGAGCAGTACTTC.

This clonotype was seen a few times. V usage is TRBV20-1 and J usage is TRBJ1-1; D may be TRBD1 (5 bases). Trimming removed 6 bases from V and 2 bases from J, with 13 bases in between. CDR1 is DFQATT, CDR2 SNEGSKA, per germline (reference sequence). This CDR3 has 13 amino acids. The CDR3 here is CSAVLTANTEAFF. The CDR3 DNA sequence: TGCAGTGCCGTTTTGACAGCTAACACTGAAGCTTTCTTT.

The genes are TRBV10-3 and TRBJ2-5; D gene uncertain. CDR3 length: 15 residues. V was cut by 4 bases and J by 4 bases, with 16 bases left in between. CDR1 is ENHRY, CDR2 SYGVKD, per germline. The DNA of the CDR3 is TGTGCCATCAGTGGCACATTAGGGCCTGGAGAGACCCAGTACTTC. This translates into CAISGTLGPGETQYF.

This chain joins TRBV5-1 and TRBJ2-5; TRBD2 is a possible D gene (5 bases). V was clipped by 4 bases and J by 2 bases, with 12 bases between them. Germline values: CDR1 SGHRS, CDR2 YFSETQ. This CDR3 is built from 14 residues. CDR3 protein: CASSRLGSQETQYF. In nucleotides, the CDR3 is TGCGCCAGCAGCCGATTGGGGAGTCAAGAGACCCAGTACTTC.

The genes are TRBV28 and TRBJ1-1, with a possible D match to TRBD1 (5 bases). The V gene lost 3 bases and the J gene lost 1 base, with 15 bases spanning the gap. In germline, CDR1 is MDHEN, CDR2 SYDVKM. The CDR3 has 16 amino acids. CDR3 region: CASSFGGGVTNTEAFF. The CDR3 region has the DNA TGTGCCAGCAGTTTTGGGGGGGGGGTTACGAACACTGAAGCTTTCTTT.